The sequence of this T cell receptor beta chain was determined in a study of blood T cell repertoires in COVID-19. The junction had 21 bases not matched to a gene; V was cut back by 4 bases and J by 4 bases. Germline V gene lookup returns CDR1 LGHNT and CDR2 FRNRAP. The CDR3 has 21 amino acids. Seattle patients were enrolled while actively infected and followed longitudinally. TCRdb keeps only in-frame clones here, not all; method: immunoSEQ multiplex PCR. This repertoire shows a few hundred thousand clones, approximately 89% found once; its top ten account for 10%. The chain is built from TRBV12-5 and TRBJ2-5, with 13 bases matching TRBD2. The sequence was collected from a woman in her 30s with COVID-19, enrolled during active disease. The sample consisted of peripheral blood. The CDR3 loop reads CASGSITDGATLAGGLETQYF. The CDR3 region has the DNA TGTGCTAGTGGTTCTATCACCGATGGGGCCACACTAGCGGGAGGGTTAGAGACCCAGTACTTC.